What follows are 11 T cell receptor beta chains derived from one specimen sequenced in a study of blood T cell repertoires in COVID-19 (TCRdb year 2020). Library preparation used the immunoSEQ multiplex PCR assay. TCRdb took over this immuneACCESS table, retaining in-frame rearrangements with V and J assigned. Such tables are incomplete; in checked studies, under half of the missing clones stem from an unresolved V gene, and the remainder is unexplained. Recorded for this sample are fewer than 200,000 clones; approximately 83% of them occurred a single time. Clones ranked in the top ten supply roughly 10% of the sample. Sequencing used peripheral blood. Every receptor here comes from a man in his sixties or seventies with active or convalescent COVID-19.

The V and J genes are TRBV7-2 and TRBJ2-2; tentative D call: TRBD1 (6 bases). Per germline, CDR1 SGHTA and CDR2 FQGNSA. Trimming cost V 4 bases and J 7 bases, with 16 bases left between them. This CDR3 is built from 15 residues. DNA of the CDR3: TGTGCCAGCAGCTCACAGGGTCGATTTAGCGGGGAGCTGTTTTTT. Protein: CASSSQGRFSGELFF.

V is TRBV5-1 and J is TRBJ1-1; D gene ambiguous. The CDR3 contains 13 residues. Germline lookup yields CDR1 SGHRS and CDR2 YFSETQ. V was shortened by 2 bases and J by 10 bases, with 15 bases between the two germline ends. The CDR3 region is CASSFGDGMGAFF. As DNA, the CDR3 is TGCGCCAGCAGCTTCGGAGACGGAATGGGAGCTTTCTTT.

V is TRBV3-1 (or the pseudogene TRBV3-2) and J is TRBJ1-1, with D maybe TRBD1 (6 bases). The CDR3 consists of 15 residues. Per the germline V gene, CDR1 is LGHDT and CDR2 is YNNKEL (reference sequence). Trimming removed 0 bases from V and 0 bases from J, with 8 bases in between. DNA for the CDR3: TGTGCCAGCAGCCAAGAGGGGGCACTGAACACTGAAGCTTTCTTT. Its translation is CASSQEGALNTEAFF.

The chain combines TRBV18 with TRBJ1-2, with TRBD1 matching over 8 bases. Germline CDR1 reads KGHSH; CDR2 reads LQKENI. This CDR3 spans 13 amino acids. J was trimmed by 8 bases and V by 9 bases; bases with no gene match: 11. The CDR3 is CASNLDRAMGYTF. CDR3 coding DNA: TGTGCCAGTAATTTGGACAGGGCTATGGGCTACACCTTC. The full variable domain, its missing parts supplied by reference TRBV18 and TRBJ1-2, is NAGVMQNPRHLVRRRGQEARLRCSPMKGHSHVYWYRQLPEEGLKFMVYLQKENIIDESGMPKERFSAEFPKEGPSILRIQQVVRGDSAAYFCASNLDRAMGYTFGSGTRLTVV.

The chain recombines TRBV6-5 with TRBJ1-5; D is unresolved. Germline V CDR1 and CDR2: MNHEY, SVGAGI. The V and J ends lost 6 bases and 2 bases respectively, with 11 bases between them. The CDR3 loop spans 14 amino acids. The CDR3 reads CASSAAGGNQPQHF. Here the CDR3 DNA reads TGTGCCAGCAGCGCTGCCGGGGGCAATCAGCCCCAGCATTTT.

V gene TRBV30 combines with J gene TRBJ1-2; D gene uncertain. Germline V gives CDR1 GTSNPN, CDR2 SVGIG (reference sequence). The V end was cut by 2 bases, the J end by 7 bases, with 14 bases between. CDR3 size: 13 residues. CDR3 region: CAWSLRWGGGYTF. The CDR3 DNA is TGTGCCTGGAGTCTACGGTGGGGAGGTGGCTACACCTTC.

The chain joins TRBV29-1 to TRBJ2-7, with TRBD1 matching 10 bases. Germline-derived CDR1 and CDR2 are SQVTM and ANQGSEA. This CDR3 has 15 amino acids. The V segment lost 5 bases and the J segment 6 bases; nucleotides outside the gene matches: 13. In DNA form, the CDR3 reads TGCAGCGTTATCGAAACCGGGACAGGGGTGTCCGAGCAGTACTTC. Protein product: CSVIETGTGVSEQYF.

The rearrangement links TRBV10-2 to TRBJ2-7; weak D call: TRBD2 (6 bases). The V and J ends lost 4 bases and 3 bases respectively, with 10 bases between them. CDR3 length: 13 amino acids. Germline values: CDR1 WSHSY, CDR2 SAAADI. The CDR3 spells CASSASGSYEQYF. The DNA of the CDR3 is TGCGCCAGCAGTGCCTCCGGGAGCTACGAGCAGTACTTC.

The V call is TRBV7-2, the J call TRBJ2-2; D is ambiguous. Trimming took off 5 bases at V and 7 bases at J, with 11 bases between the two ends. Germline V gene lookup returns CDR1 SGHTA and CDR2 FQGNSA. The CDR3 length is 13 residues. The CDR3 loop is CASSGRFGGELFF. CDR3 nucleotide sequence: TGTGCCAGCAGCGGGCGTTTTGGCGGGGAGCTGTTTTTT.

The chain uses TRBV2 and TRBJ2-6; unclear D gene. Trimming pared 2 bases from V and 4 bases from J, leaving 3 bases between. CDR1 SNHLY and CDR2 FYNNEI come from the germline V gene. The CDR3 runs 13 residues. CDR3 amino acids: CASSERGANVLTF. The CDR3 bases are TGTGCCAGCAGTGAACGGGGGGCCAACGTCCTGACTTTC. The whole variable domain, filled in from reference TRBV2 and TRBJ2-6, reads EPEVTQTPSHQVTQMGQEVILRCVPISNHLYFYWYRQILGQKVEFLVSFYNNEISEKSEIFDDQFSVERPDGSNFTLKIRSTKLEDSAMYFCASSERGANVLTFGAGSRLTVL.

The chain recombines TRBV5-4 with TRBJ2-4, with 7 bases fitting TRBD1. The CDR3 contains 16 residues. The germline gives CDR1 SGHNT, CDR2 YYREEE (reference sequence). Losses at the gene ends were 0 bases for V and 4 bases for J; bases not matched to a gene: 7. The CDR3 DNA follows: TGTGCCAGCAGCTTGGACCCCCGGGACAGTAAAAACATTCAGTACTTC. Residues: CASSLDPRDSKNIQYF.